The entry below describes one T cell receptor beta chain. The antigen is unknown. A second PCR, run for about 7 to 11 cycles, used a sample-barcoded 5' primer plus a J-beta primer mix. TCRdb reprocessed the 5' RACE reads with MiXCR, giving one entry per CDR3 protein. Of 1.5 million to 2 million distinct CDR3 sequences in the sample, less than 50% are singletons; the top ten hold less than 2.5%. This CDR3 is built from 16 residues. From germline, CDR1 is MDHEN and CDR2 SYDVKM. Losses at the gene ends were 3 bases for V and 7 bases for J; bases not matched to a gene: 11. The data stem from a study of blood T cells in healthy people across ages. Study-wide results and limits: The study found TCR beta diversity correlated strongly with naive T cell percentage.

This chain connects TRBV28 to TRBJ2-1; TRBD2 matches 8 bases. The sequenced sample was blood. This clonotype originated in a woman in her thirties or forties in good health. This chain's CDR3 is CASSFGARGGRNEQFF. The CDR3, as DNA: TGTGCCAGCAGTTTTGGTGCCCGGGGGGGACGAAATGAGCAGTTCTTC.